These T cell receptor beta chains were read from a single sample in a study of graft-versus-host responses after intestinal transplantation. The protocol was immunoSEQ multiplex PCR, while the TCRdb copy is restricted to in-frame clones and leaves out a portion. Of tens of thousands of clones in the sample, 89% are singletons; the top ten hold less than 6.5%. The material sequenced was PBMCs, taken 65 to 70 days after intestinal transplantation. Every receptor here comes from a human patient who received an intestinal transplant, so some T cells may come from the graft donor. CDR3s include the opening cysteine and the closing phenylalanine or tryptophan. A D gene is named only where the DNA matches it firmly. Clone size, where shown, is once, few, many, or a class for clones that have expanded.

TRBV7-9	.	TRBJ1-4	.	TGTGCCAGCAGCTTAACCGAAAAACTGTTTTTT	CASSLTEKLFF
TRBV11-3	TRBD2	TRBJ2-1	.	TGTGCCAGCAGCTACTCTCCGGGGACTAGCGAGCACAATGAGCAGTTCTTC	CASSYSPGTSEHNEQFF
TRBV29-1	.	TRBJ2-3	.	TGCAGCGTTGAAGACCCTGACCCCGAGGTTACAGATACGCAGTATTTT	CSVEDPDPEVTDTQYF
TRBV4-3	.	TRBJ1-2	.	TGCGCCAGCAGCCAAGAGAGACAGCCTTTTTACTATGGCTACACCTTC	CASSQERQPFYYGYTF
TRBV27	.	TRBJ1-6	.	TGTGCCAGCAGTTTATATGCCCGATCGAGGCAGGTTCATTCACCCCTCCACTTT	CASSLYARSRQVHSPLHF
TRBV5-6	TRBD1	TRBJ2-1	.	TGTGCCAGCAGCTTGCCGGGGACAGACAATGAGCAGTTCTTC	CASSLPGTDNEQFF
TRBV7-8	.	TRBJ2-3	.	TGTGCCAGCGGCTCTGGGCCCATAGATACGCAGTATTTT	CASGSGPIDTQYF
TRBV30	TRBD1	TRBJ1-5	.	TGTGCCTGGAGCGAGGGACAGTTCAATCAGCCCCAGCATTTT	CAWSEGQFNQPQHF
TRBV13	.	TRBJ2-1	.	TGTGCCAGCAGCTTATCTTGGTTGGATGGGGACATCCCCTACAATGAGCAGTTCTTC	CASSLSWLDGDIPYNEQFF
TRBV20-1	.	TRBJ1-2	.	TGCAGTGCTAGAGAGTACTATGGCTACACCTTC	CSAREYYGYTF
TRBV5-4	.	TRBJ1-6	.	TGTGCCAGCAGCTTGGACCAAGGGAATTCACCCCTCCACTTT	CASSLDQGNSPLHF
TRBV19	.	TRBJ2-1	.	TGTGCCAGTAGTCTACGTGAATACCGTGAGCAGTTCTTC	CASSLREYREQFF
TRBV11-3	.	TRBJ2-5	.	TGTGCCAGCAGCCGGGGGGCAGGGGAACTGGGAGAGACCCAGTACTTC	CASSRGAGELGETQYF
TRBV6-5	.	TRBJ2-2	once	TGTGCCAGCAGAGACGGAGGCGGGGAGCTGTTTTTT	CASRDGGGELFF
TRBV7-2	TRBD2	TRBJ2-7	.	TGTGCCGGCAGCTTTACTAGCGGGGGTTCCTACGAGCAGTACTTC	CAGSFTSGGSYEQYF
TRBV30	.	TRBJ1-2	.	TGTGCCTGGAGCGGCATGGAACAGAACTATGGCTACACCTTC	CAWSGMEQNYGYTF
TRBV5-1	TRBD1	TRBJ2-7	.	TGCGCCAGCAGCTTGGCAGGGGGCGAGCAGTACTTC	CASSLAGGEQYF
TRBV4-1	TRBD2	TRBJ2-7	.	TGCGCCAGCAGCCAAGAAGTGACTAGCGGAGAGCAGTACTTC	CASSQEVTSGEQYF
TRBV12-5	.	TRBJ1-2	.	TGTGCTAGTGATCCCGGGTCCGATGGCTACACCTTC	CASDPGSDGYTF
TRBV4-3	TRBD2	TRBJ2-5	.	TGCGCCAGCAGCCTAGCTAGCGGGCCGGGCCAAGAGACCCAGTACTTC	CASSLASGPGQETQYF
TRBV27	TRBD2	TRBJ2-7	.	TGTGCCAGCAGTTTATCGGGGACTAACGAGCAGTACTTC	CASSLSGTNEQYF
TRBV7-9	.	TRBJ2-7	once	TGTGCCAGCAGCCCCGCAGGTCTCCTGGAGCAGTACTTC	CASSPAGLLEQYF
TRBV5-1	TRBD1	TRBJ2-7	.	TGCGCCAGCAGCTTGAGGGACAGGGTGGTCTACGAGCAGTACTTC	CASSLRDRVVYEQYF
TRBV5-5	TRBD1	TRBJ1-1	.	TGTGCCAGCAGTATCCCCACATGGACAGGGGCGGACACTGAAGCTTTCTTT	CASSIPTWTGADTEAFF
TRBV2	.	TRBJ1-6	once	TGTGCCAGCATGTCCCCGGGGGATATCACCTCACCCCTCCACTTT	CASMSPGDITSPLHF
TRBV6-5	.	TRBJ1-2	.	TGTGCCAGCAGTTACTCGAGTATGGCTGGCTACACCTTC	CASSYSSMAGYTF
TRBV5-1	TRBD1	TRBJ2-7	.	TGCGCCAGCAGCTCGGGACAGGGCTTCTACGAGCAGTACTTC	CASSSGQGFYEQYF
TRBV11-3	.	TRBJ1-1	few	TGTGCCAGCAGCTTAGACAGGGACACTGAAGCTTTCTTT	CASSLDRDTEAFF
TRBV29-1	.	TRBJ1-1	.	TGCAGCGCCCAGACACAGGGCACTGAAGCTTTCTTT	CSAQTQGTEAFF
TRBV11-3	.	TRBJ1-1	.	TGTGCCAGCAGCTTCACAGAGAACACTGAAGCTTTCTTT	CASSFTENTEAFF
TRBV6-4	TRBD2	TRBJ2-3	.	TGTGCCAGCAGTGAGACTAGCGGGAGTTCAGATACGCAGTATTTT	CASSETSGSSDTQYF
TRBV7-8	TRBD2	TRBJ2-4	.	TGTGCCAGCAGCTTAGTAGCGGGGAAAAACATTCAGTACTTC	CASSLVAGKNIQYF
TRBV21-1	.	TRBJ2-7	.	TGTGCCAGCAGCCTGCAGGACTGGAGCTCCTACGAGCAGTACTTC	CASSLQDWSSYEQYF
TRBV13	.	TRBJ2-5	.	TGTGCCAGCAGCCCCCGAGGGACGCCTCATCAAGAGACCCAGTACTTC	CASSPRGTPHQETQYF
TRBV29-1	.	TRBJ2-1	.	TGCAGCGTCAGGGCGGGATGGGATGAGCAGTTCTTC	CSVRAGWDEQFF
TRBV5-1	.	TRBJ2-7	.	TGCGCCAGCAGCTCGTCGACAGGATCCTACGAGCAGTACTTC	CASSSSTGSYEQYF